This T cell receptor beta chain was sequenced during a study of Ad26.COV2.S vaccination and SARS-CoV-2 variants. With 4 bases removed from V and 6 bases from J, the gap between germline ends came to 28 bases. The CDR3 contains 18 residues. The germline gives CDR1 SGDLS, CDR2 YYNGEE. Profiling relied on immunoSEQ multiplex PCR, and the TCRdb table lists in-frame clones only, not all of them. The sample contains about 350,000 clones, 92% of which appear only once. The sequenced sample was peripheral blood, obtained after recovery from COVID-19. The chain links TRBV9 to TRBJ1-2, with D perhaps TRBD1 (5 bases). The sequence was collected from a human donor who had recovered from COVID-19. The CDR3 region has the DNA TGTGCCAGCAGCCCAGAACGGCCGGGGGACCCTGTTTTAGATGGCTACACCTTC. The encoded protein is CASSPERPGDPVLDGYTF.